This record covers a single T cell receptor (beta chain). Its antigen is unknown. The data were taken from a study of OX40 agonist ivuxolimab in advanced cancers. For the study at large: Patients enrolled in dose escalation were diagnosed with hepatocellular carcinoma, melanoma, renal cell or head and neck cancer.

Sampling of blood occurred at baseline, cycle 4 day 1, and cycle 7 day 1. Whole-study results and caveats: People who partly responded at 0.1-3.0 mg/kg had some of the least clonal expansion seen. At 0.1 to 3.0 mg/kg and by week 6, clonal expansion occurred in CD4+ and CD8+ blood T cells.

In germline, CDR1 is MNHNS, CDR2 SASEGT. The ends were cut back, 1 base at V and 3 bases at J, with 12 bases in the middle. This CDR3 is 15 amino acids long. Method: immunoSEQ multiplex PCR; TCRdb's copy keeps in-frame clones and lacks some. The sample shows about 74,000 clones, almost 85% of them seen only once. The rearrangement links TRBV6-1 to TRBJ1-2; a possible D gene is TRBD1 (5 bases). This TCR was sampled from an adult with an advanced solid tumor such as melanoma, head and neck, liver or kidney cancer. The specimen comprised CD4+ or CD8+ T cells sorted from blood, sampled in a trial of the OX40 agonist ivuxolimab. CDR3 amino acids: CASSEGGTRDYGYTF. DNA of the CDR3: TGTGCCAGCAGTGAAGGGGGGACCCGGGACTATGGCTACACCTTC.